The 15 T cell receptor beta chains in this list originate from one sample, sequenced in a study of OX40 agonist ivuxolimab in advanced cancers. Library preparation used the immunoSEQ multiplex PCR assay. TCRdb holds this immuneACCESS table with in-frame rearrangements only. Some clones are missing; in checked studies, unresolved V genes explain under half, and the rest has no known cause. The sample table holds roughly 100,000 clones, of which around 90% were seen once. Roughly 3.5% of the sample belongs to the ten largest clones. Sequences were derived from CD4+ or CD8+ T cells sorted from blood, sampled in a trial of the OX40 agonist ivuxolimab. The receptors stem from an adult with an advanced solid tumor such as melanoma, head and neck, liver or kidney cancer.

The J gene is TRBJ2-5, the V gene TRBV6-5, with 8 positions matching TRBD1. Germline CDR1 is MNHEY and CDR2 is SVGAGI. The CDR3 totals 13 residues. Trimming cost V 8 bases and J 4 bases; bases outside gene matches: 6. CDR3 bases: TGTGCCAGCGGACAGGGATGGAGAGAGACCCAGTACTTC. Translation gives CASGQGWRETQYF.

This rearrangement joins TRBV6-1 to TRBJ1-5; D not resolved. Germline loops: CDR1 MNHNS, CDR2 SASEGT. With 3 bases removed from V and 0 bases from J, the gap between germline ends came to 9 bases. CDR3 length: 15 residues. DNA for the CDR3: TGTGCCAGCAGTGAGTCCGTCTATAGCAATCAGCCCCAGCATTTT. It specifies CASSESVYSNQPQHF.

The chain uses TRBV9 and TRBJ2-3, with a tentative D call TRBD2 (6 bases). The germline V gene has CDR1 SGDLS and CDR2 YYNGEE. This CDR3 contains 16 residues. The V end lost 2 bases, the J end lost 6 bases, and 19 bases lay between the germline ends. CDR3 nucleotides: TGTGCCAGCAGCGTCATACTAGGCGGGGAGAGCGATACGCAGTATTTT. The encoded protein is CASSVILGGESDTQYF.

This clone was seen once. The V call is TRBV6-1, the J call TRBJ2-3; 12 bases fit TRBD2. This CDR3 has 19 amino acids. Germline assignment: CDR1 MNHNS and CDR2 SASEGT. V lost 3 bases to trimming and J lost 6 bases; unmatched junction nucleotides: 16. The CDR3 DNA follows: TGTGCCAGCAGTGACACACTAGCGGGAGGTGCCTACGCGGGGGATACGCAGTATTTT. It translates to CASSDTLAGGAYAGDTQYF.

J is TRBJ1-5 and V is TRBV6-1; no reliable D call. The CDR3 loop spans 13 amino acids. Germline-derived CDR1 and CDR2 are MNHNS and SASEGT. The germline V and J ends were trimmed by 3 bases and 1 base, with 4 bases remaining between them. The CDR3: CASSEGSNQPQHF. In DNA, the CDR3 is TGTGCCAGCAGTGAGGGCAGCAATCAGCCCCAGCATTTT.

The chain combines TRBV27 with TRBJ1-6; D unresolved. The V gene's germline CDR1 is MNHEY and CDR2 SMNVEV (reference sequence). The CDR3 is made up of 16 amino acids. Trimming stripped 4 bases from V and 0 bases from J, with 10 bases between. The CDR3 sequence is CASSSSGSSYNSPLHF. The CDR3 coding sequence is TGTGCCAGCAGTTCCTCGGGCAGCTCCTATAATTCACCCCTCCACTTT.

The V and J genes are TRBV11-2 and TRBJ1-2; a weak D match, TRBD1 (5 bases). Germline loops: CDR1 SGHAT, CDR2 FQNNGV. This CDR3 has 13 residues. V shed 5 bases and J shed 4 bases, with 11 bases lying between them. CDR3 loop: CASSTPGFYGYTF. Written as DNA, the CDR3 is TGTGCCAGCAGCACACCAGGGTTCTATGGCTACACCTTC.

The rearrangement joins TRBV30 to TRBJ2-3; tentatively, D is TRBD2 (6 bases). Trimming pared 4 bases from V and 0 bases from J, leaving 14 bases between. The CDR3 is made up of 15 amino acids. Germline CDR1 is GTSNPN and CDR2 is SVGIG (reference sequence). The CDR3 sequence is CAWTNGAGSTDTQYF. CDR3 nucleotide sequence: TGTGCCTGGACAAACGGAGCGGGTAGCACAGATACGCAGTATTTT. Supplemented by reference TRBV30 and TRBJ2-3, the full variable domain reads SQTIHQWPATLVQPVGSPLSLECTVEGTSNPNLYWYRQAAGRGLQLLFYSVGIGQISSEVPQNLSASRPQDRQFILSSKKLLLSDSGFYLCAWTNGAGSTDTQYFGPGTRLTVL.

This chain's CDR3 is CASSIVGLGVDNEQFF. As DNA, the CDR3 is TGTGCCAGCAGCATAGTGGGACTAGGGGTAGACAATGAGCAGTTCTTC. The chain recombines TRBV7-2 with TRBJ2-1; 8 bases are shared with TRBD2. Losses at the gene ends were 5 bases for V and 5 bases for J; bases not matched to a gene: 11. Germline CDR1 reads SGHTA; CDR2 reads FQGNSA. The CDR3 totals 16 residues.

The chain is built from TRBV12-2 and TRBJ2-1; the D call of TRBD2 is as the table states it, not checked on the DNA. TRBV12-2 is a documented pseudogene. This CDR3 spans 14 amino acids. CDR3 nucleotide sequence: TGTGCAAGTCGCTTAGTCGGACTACACAATGAGCAGTTCTTC. Residues: CASRLVGLHNEQFF.

This clone is a singleton in its sample. This sequence joins TRBV27 and TRBJ2-3, with TRBD2 identical over 12 bases. The trim removed 5 bases at V and 5 bases at J, leaving 5 bases unmatched. There are 15 residues in the CDR3. Germline-derived CDR1 and CDR2 are MNHEY and SMNVEV (reference sequence). Here the CDR3 DNA reads TGTGCCAGCAGTACGTCTAGCGGGAGGGAAGATACGCAGTATTTT. Amino acids: CASSTSSGREDTQYF.

CDR3: CASRLGQGPLSEQYF. The CDR3 DNA reads as TGTGCCAGCAGATTAGGACAGGGACCTCTCTCCGAGCAGTACTTC. The chain carries TRBV6-5 and TRBJ2-7, with TRBD1 matching over 8 bases. With V trimmed by 6 bases and J by 6 bases, 13 bases remained unmatched. The V gene's germline CDR1 is MNHEY and CDR2 SVGAGI. This CDR3 is 15 amino acids long.

With respect to this clone: Other DNA sequences from this sample encode an identical CDR3 as well. Written as DNA, the CDR3 is TGTGCCAGCAGTTGGTACAGCGCAGATACGCAGTATTTT. Translated: CASSWYSADTQYF. The J gene is TRBJ2-3, the V gene TRBV27, with D unclear. The V end lost 4 bases, the J end lost 4 bases, and 9 bases lay between the germline ends. Germline CDR1 and CDR2: MNHEY and SMNVEV (reference sequence). This CDR3 is built from 13 residues.

The chain combines TRBV4-1 with TRBJ1-5, with TRBD1 matching 8 bases. The CDR3 sequence is 16 residues long. With 3 bases clipped from V and 6 bases from J, the junction kept 10 bases outside the gene matches. CDR1 is MGHRA and CDR2 is YSYEKL in the germline V gene. The chain's CDR3 is CASSHRWAGGFQPQHF. In DNA, the CDR3 is TGCGCCAGCAGCCACCGGTGGGCAGGGGGCTTTCAGCCCCAGCATTTT.

V and J are TRBV6-5 and TRBJ1-1; a possible D gene is TRBD1 (6 bases). Trimming pared 5 bases from V and 1 base from J, leaving 11 bases between. The CDR3 is made up of 14 amino acids. The germline gives CDR1 MNHEY, CDR2 SVGAGI. For the CDR3, the DNA is TGTGCCAGCAGTCCCGGGACACAGAACACTGAAGCTTTCTTT. It is translated as CASSPGTQNTEAFF.